The clone carrying this T cell receptor beta chain turned up a few times. As it was prepared, the TCRbeta library received unique molecular identifiers. TCRdb itself ran the PCR reads through MiXCR, one entry per CDR3 protein. Among approximately 350,000 distinct CDR3 sequences listed, approximately 12% were seen once. This entry is derived from a study of T-cell reconstitution after alpha-beta-depleted transplantation in children. J was trimmed by 4 bases and V by 3 bases; bases with no gene match: 4. The germline gives CDR1 SGHTA, CDR2 FQGNSA. The CDR3 has 14 amino acids. The material was PBMCs, obtained from the stem cell graft. This clonotype was sampled from a human donor who donated a stem cell graft to a child with Fanconi anemia. The V and J genes are TRBV7-2 and TRBJ1-2, with 8 bases fitting TRBD1. The CDR3 here is CASSLGTGRYGYTF. The CDR3 coding sequence is TGTGCCAGCAGCTTGGGGACAGGTCGCTATGGCTACACCTTC.